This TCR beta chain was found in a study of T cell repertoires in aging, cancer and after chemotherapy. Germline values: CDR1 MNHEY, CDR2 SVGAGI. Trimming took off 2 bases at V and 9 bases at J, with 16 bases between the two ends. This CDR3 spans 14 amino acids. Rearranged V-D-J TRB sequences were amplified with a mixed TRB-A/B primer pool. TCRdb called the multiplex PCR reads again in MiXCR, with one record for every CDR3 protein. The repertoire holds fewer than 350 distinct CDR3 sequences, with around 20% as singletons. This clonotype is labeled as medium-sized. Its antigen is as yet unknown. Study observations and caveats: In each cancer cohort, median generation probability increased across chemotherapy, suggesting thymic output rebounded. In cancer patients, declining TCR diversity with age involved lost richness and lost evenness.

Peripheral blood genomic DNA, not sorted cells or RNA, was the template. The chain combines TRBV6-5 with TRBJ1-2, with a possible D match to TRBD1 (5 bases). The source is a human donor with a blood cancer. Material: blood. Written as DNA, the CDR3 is TGTGCCAGCAGTTACATTGGGACTTTAAACAGCTACACCTTC. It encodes CASSYIGTLNSYTF.